These 5 T cell receptor beta chains came from one sample sequenced in a study of identical twins. TCRdb analysed the 5' RACE reads with MiXCR anew, one entry per CDR3 protein. The table lists roughly 770,000 distinct CDR3 sequences, 15% to 20% of them singletons. Another study also made use of these data, one on T cells expressing NK-cell markers.

The sample consisted of PBMCs. The receptors were gathered from a woman younger than 30 in good health.

The rearrangement joins TRBV12-3 or TRBV12-4 to TRBJ2-3, with a weak D call TRBD2 (6 bases). The CDR3 sequence is 14 residues long. V was clipped by 5 bases and J by 4 bases, with 13 bases between them. This chain's CDR3 is CASSQLGGSDTQYF. The CDR3 coding sequence is TGTGCCAGCAGTCAACTAGGAGGGTCAGATACGCAGTATTTT.

The rearrangement links TRBV20-1 to TRBJ2-1; TRBD2 matches 11 bases. With 3 bases clipped from V and 10 bases from J, the junction kept 5 bases outside the gene matches. This CDR3 comprises 13 residues. CDR1 is DFQATT and CDR2 is SNEGSKA in the germline V gene (reference sequence). For the CDR3, the DNA is TGCAGTGCTAGCCGGGGACTAGCGGTCGAGCAGTTCTTC. It encodes CSASRGLAVEQFF.

This clonotype was counted only a few times. This chain uses TRBV7-7 with TRBJ2-3; D tentatively fits TRBD1 or TRBD2 (5 bases each). Germline V gene lookup returns CDR1 SSHAT and CDR2 FNYEAQ (reference sequence). The CDR3 runs to 15 residues. V was shortened by 2 bases and J by 5 bases, with 14 bases between the two germline ends. The CDR3 nucleotides read TGTGCCAGCAGCTTATCCGGGGCTGGGCTAGATACGCAGTATTTT. It codes for CASSLSGAGLDTQYF. The whole variable domain, filled in from reference TRBV7-7 and TRBJ2-3, reads GAGVSQSPRYKVTKRGQDVTLRCDPISSHATLYWYQQALGQGPEFLTYFNYEAQPDKSGLPSDRFSAERPEGSISTLTIQRTEQRDSAMYRCASSLSGAGLDTQYFGPGTRLTVL.

There are many counts of this clonotype. The chain is built from TRBV11-2 and TRBJ2-3; D perhaps matches TRBD1 (6 bases). Germline values: CDR1 SGHAT, CDR2 FQNNGV. The CDR3 is made up of 15 amino acids. Trimming removed 5 bases at V and 2 bases at J, with 14 bases between. DNA of the CDR3: TGTGCCAGCAGCACTCAGGGGACCCTCACAGATACGCAGTATTTT. Its protein product is CASSTQGTLTDTQYF.

V and J are TRBV4-3 and TRBJ1-5; D is possibly TRBD1 (6 bases). The V end was cut by 1 base, the J end by 3 bases, with 13 bases between. CDR1 and CDR2 from the germline V gene are LGHNA and YSLEER. This CDR3 has 16 residues. As DNA, the CDR3 is TGCGCCAGCAGCCAAGTCGTAGGACAGAACAATCAGCCCCAGCATTTT. It translates to CASSQVVGQNNQPQHF.